A selection of T cell receptor beta chains follows, all from one sample in a study of vaccination and CD4 T cells after COVID-19. Their specific antigens are unknown. From the PCR reads, TCRdb called clonotypes with MiXCR, one entry per CDR3 protein. There are around 19,000 distinct CDR3 sequences in the sample; 50% to 60% occur only once, and around a tenth lies in the top ten. The sample comprised CD4+ T cells from blood, cultured in vitro. All receptors derive from a human donor who had recovered from COVID-19. Each CDR3 is given with its conserved first and last residue. A D gene is named only where the DNA matches it firmly. Clone size is shown for a subset of rows, as once, few, many or a class of expanded clone.

J gene | clone size | D gene | V gene | CDR3 protein | CDR3 DNA
TRBJ1-6 | NA | TRBD1 | TRBV5-1 | CASSLEVTGDSPLHF | TGCGCCAGCAGCTTGGAGGTGACAGGGGACTCACCCCTCCACTTT
TRBJ2-1 | NA | TRBD2 | TRBV18 | CASSPKASGNGEQFF | TGTGCCAGCTCACCTAAGGCTAGCGGGAATGGTGAGCAGTTCTTC
TRBJ2-3 | NA | TRBD2 | TRBV20-1 | CSARDFSGRAPDTQYF | TGCAGTGCTAGAGATTTTAGCGGGAGGGCCCCAGATACGCAGTATTTT
TRBJ1-5 | NA | NA | TRBV7-2 | CASSLSGFSNQPQHF | TGTGCCAGCAGCTTATCTGGGTTTAGCAATCAGCCCCAGCATTTT
TRBJ1-2 | NA | NA | TRBV19 | CASSIHRDGAYGYTF | TGTGCCAGTAGTATTCACCGGGACGGCGCCTATGGCTACACCTTC
TRBJ2-3 | few | NA | TRBV7-9 | CASSLARGPPNF | TGTGCCAGCAGCTTAGCCCGAGGACCGCCGAATTTT
TRBJ2-4 | NA | NA | TRBV6-2/TRBV6-3 | CASSYSSSAHENIQYF | TGTGCCAGCAGTTACTCGAGCTCAGCCCACGAAAACATTCAGTACTTC
TRBJ2-3 | NA | NA | TRBV6-4 | CASARMLNSDTQYF | TGTGCCAGCGCCCGTATGCTTAACTCAGATACGCAGTATTTT
TRBJ1-1 | NA | NA | TRBV7-2 | CASTQAGVNTKAFF | TGTGCCAGCACTCAGGCAGGGGTGAACACTAAAGCTTTCTTT
TRBJ2-1 | NA | TRBD2 | TRBV7-8 | CASSLEGRGDISNEQFF | TGTGCCAGCAGCTTAGAGGGCCGGGGGGATATTTCCAATGAGCAGTTCTTC
TRBJ2-7 | NA | NA | TRBV5-4 | CASSLYRGGEQYF | TGTGCCAGCAGCTTGTACAGGGGAGGCGAGCAGTACTTC
TRBJ2-1 | NA | NA | TRBV19 | CASSIGLGFGEQFF | TGTGCCAGTAGTATTGGGCTAGGATTCGGTGAGCAGTTCTTC
TRBJ2-3 | few | TRBD1 | TRBV2 | CASRDRGDTQYF | TGTGCCAGCAGGGACAGGGGAGATACGCAGTATTTT
TRBJ1-1 | few | TRBD1 | TRBV7-8 | CASSSQGGIGTEAFF | TGTGCCAGCAGCTCCCAGGGGGGAATAGGGACTGAAGCTTTCTTT
TRBJ1-5 | once | NA | TRBV14 | CASSRNRLNQPQHF | TGTGCCAGCAGCCGAAACAGGCTCAATCAGCCCCAGCATTTT
TRBJ1-5 | few | TRBD1 | TRBV15 | CATSRAQGAGNQPQHF | TGTGCCACCAGCAGAGCCCAGGGGGCAGGCAATCAGCCCCAGCATTTT
TRBJ1-1 | NA | TRBD1 | TRBV28 | CASSPGQGVSEAFF | TGTGCCAGCAGTCCGGGACAGGGGGTTTCTGAAGCTTTCTTT
TRBJ2-3 | NA | NA | TRBV2 | CASGQGGSLGSNTDTQYF | TGTGCCAGCGGCCAAGGGGGATCACTAGGCTCCAACACAGATACGCAGTATTTT
TRBJ1-6 | NA | TRBD1 | TRBV19 | CASSAGTGNSYNSPLHF | TGTGCCAGTAGTGCAGGGACAGGAAACTCCTATAATTCACCCCTCCACTTT
TRBJ1-1 | NA | NA | TRBV27 | CASSAQGVGFLTEAFF | TGTGCCAGCAGTGCCCAGGGCGTAGGTTTTCTGACTGAAGCTTTCTTT
TRBJ2-7 | NA | TRBD2 | TRBV3-1 | CASSPGTMGEQYF | TGTGCCAGCAGCCCCGGGACTATGGGCGAGCAGTACTTC
TRBJ2-5 | few | NA | TRBV21-1 | CASSIRDRVRETQYF | TGTGCCAGCAGCATCCGGGACAGGGTGAGAGAGACCCAGTACTTC
TRBJ1-4 | NA | NA | TRBV7-9 | CASKGEKLFF | TGTGCCAGCAAGGGTGAAAAACTGTTTTTT
TRBJ2-5 | NA | NA | TRBV12-3/TRBV12-4 | CASRAGVLGQETQYF | TGTGCCAGCAGGGCAGGGGTTTTGGGGCAAGAGACCCAGTACTTC
TRBJ1-4 | NA | NA | TRBV28 | CASSLAREEKLFF | TGTGCCAGCAGTTTGGCCAGGGAGGAAAAACTGTTTTTT
TRBJ2-2 | NA | NA | TRBV29-1 | CSALKNTGSAGELFF | TGCAGCGCCCTCAAAAACACAGGGTCTGCCGGGGAGCTGTTTTTT
TRBJ2-1 | NA | TRBD1 | TRBV20-1 | CSGGGQGAGEQSF | TGCAGTGGGGGAGGACAGGGGGCGGGTGAGCAGTCCTTC
TRBJ2-7 | NA | NA | TRBV7-8 | CASSLAPQYEQYF | TGTGCCAGCAGCTTAGCGCCTCAATACGAGCAGTACTTC
TRBJ2-7 | NA | TRBD2 | TRBV7-2 | CASSLARLAGGYEQYF | TGTGCCAGCAGCTTAGCGAGACTAGCGGGGGGATACGAGCAGTACTTC
TRBJ1-1 | NA | NA | TRBV28 | CASSLLAAGGGKTEAFF | TGTGCCAGCAGTTTGCTAGCTGCCGGAGGGGGGAAGACTGAAGCTTTCTTT
TRBJ1-1 | NA | TRBD1 | TRBV7-3 | CASSPTGSHEAFF | TGTGCCAGCAGCCCGACAGGGTCTCACGAAGCTTTCTTT